This T cell receptor (beta chain) was captured in a study of blood T cell repertoires in COVID-19. Overall study context: Acute and convalescent COVID-19 samples came from the United States, Italy and Spain. From T cells, B-cell-depleted T cells, or PBMCs came the material, which was cDNA or gDNA.

In the original processing: Nucleated cell counts were estimated from reference gene primer amplification. TCRdb's table, derived via immunoSEQ multiplex PCR, lists solely in-frame clones and lacks some. The DNA was the basis for D and trimming; V, J and clone size are from that table. The sample carries about 200,000 clones, about 85% recorded once. The CDR3 has 17 residues. J lost 0 bases, V lost 3 bases, and 5 bases had no gene match. The V gene's germline CDR1 is KGHSH and CDR2 LQKENI. The sequencing input was peripheral blood. This clonotype was obtained from a woman of 80 years or more with acute or convalescent COVID-19. The chain carries TRBV18 and TRBJ1-6; 7 bases align to TRBD1. DNA for the CDR3: TGTGCCAGCTCACCGCAGACAGGGAGCTCCTATAATTCACCCCTCCACTTT. Translated, it gives CASSPQTGSSYNSPLHF.